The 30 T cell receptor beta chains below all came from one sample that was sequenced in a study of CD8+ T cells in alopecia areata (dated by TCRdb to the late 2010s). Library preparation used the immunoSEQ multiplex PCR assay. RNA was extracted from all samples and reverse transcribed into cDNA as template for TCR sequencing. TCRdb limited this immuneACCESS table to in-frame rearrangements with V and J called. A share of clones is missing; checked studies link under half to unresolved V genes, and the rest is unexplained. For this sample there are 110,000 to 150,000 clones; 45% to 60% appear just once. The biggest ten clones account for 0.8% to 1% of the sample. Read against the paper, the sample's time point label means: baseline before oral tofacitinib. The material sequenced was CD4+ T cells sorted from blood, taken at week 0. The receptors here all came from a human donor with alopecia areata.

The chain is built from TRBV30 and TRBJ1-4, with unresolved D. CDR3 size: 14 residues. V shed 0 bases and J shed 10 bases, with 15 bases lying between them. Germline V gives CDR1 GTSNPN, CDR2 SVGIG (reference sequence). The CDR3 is CAWSVGSQNPKLFF. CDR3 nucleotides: TGTGCCTGGAGTGTGGGGTCACAGAATCCAAAACTGTTTTTT. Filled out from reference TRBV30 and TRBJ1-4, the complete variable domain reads SQTIHQWPATLVQPVGSPLSLECTVEGTSNPNLYWYRQAAGRGLQLLFYSVGIGQISSEVPQNLSASRPQDRQFILSSKKLLLSDSGFYLCAWSVGSQNPKLFFGSGTQLSVL.

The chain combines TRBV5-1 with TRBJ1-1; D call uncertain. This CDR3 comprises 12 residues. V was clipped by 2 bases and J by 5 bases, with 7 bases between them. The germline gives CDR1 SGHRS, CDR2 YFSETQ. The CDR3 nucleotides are TGCGCCAGCAGCTTCCCGGGTACTGAAGCTTTCTTT. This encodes CASSFPGTEAFF.

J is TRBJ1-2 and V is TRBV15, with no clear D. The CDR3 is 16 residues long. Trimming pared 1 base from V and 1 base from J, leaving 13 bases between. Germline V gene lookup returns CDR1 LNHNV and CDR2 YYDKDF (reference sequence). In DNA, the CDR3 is TGTGCCACCAGCAGAGGTGGCAGCCAACTTAACTATGGCTACACCTTC. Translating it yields CATSRGGSQLNYGYTF.

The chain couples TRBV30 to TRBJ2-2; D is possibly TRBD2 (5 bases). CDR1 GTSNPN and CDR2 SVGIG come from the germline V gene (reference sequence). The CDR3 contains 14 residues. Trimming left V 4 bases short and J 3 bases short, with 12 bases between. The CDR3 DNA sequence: TGTGCCTGGATGGGTGCGCGGGACACCGGGGAGCTGTTTTTT. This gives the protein CAWMGARDTGELFF.

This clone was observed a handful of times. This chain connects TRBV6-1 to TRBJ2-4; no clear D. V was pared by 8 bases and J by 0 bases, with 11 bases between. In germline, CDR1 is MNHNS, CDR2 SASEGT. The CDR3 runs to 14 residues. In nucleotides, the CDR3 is TGTGCCAGCGACCGAATTGGAGCCAAAAACATTCAGTACTTC. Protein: CASDRIGAKNIQYF.

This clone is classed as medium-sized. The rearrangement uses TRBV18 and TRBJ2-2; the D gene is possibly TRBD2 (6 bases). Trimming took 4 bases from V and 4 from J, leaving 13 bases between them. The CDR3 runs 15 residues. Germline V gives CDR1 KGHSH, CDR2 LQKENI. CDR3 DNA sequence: TGTGCCAGCTCACTCGGAGGGAGAAGCACCGGGGAGCTGTTTTTT. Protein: CASSLGGRSTGELFF.

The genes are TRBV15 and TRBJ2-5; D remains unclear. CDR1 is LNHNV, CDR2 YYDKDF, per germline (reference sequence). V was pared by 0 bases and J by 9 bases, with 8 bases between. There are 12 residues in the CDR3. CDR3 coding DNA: TGTGCCACCAGCAGAGATTCGATTTCCCAGTACTTC. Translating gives CATSRDSISQYF.

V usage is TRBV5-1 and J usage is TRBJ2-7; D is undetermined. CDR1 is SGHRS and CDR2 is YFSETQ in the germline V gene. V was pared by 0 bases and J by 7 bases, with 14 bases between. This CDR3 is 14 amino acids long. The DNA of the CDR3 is TGCGCCAGCAGCTTGGATGTATCGCCGAAAGAGCAGTACTTC. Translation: CASSLDVSPKEQYF.

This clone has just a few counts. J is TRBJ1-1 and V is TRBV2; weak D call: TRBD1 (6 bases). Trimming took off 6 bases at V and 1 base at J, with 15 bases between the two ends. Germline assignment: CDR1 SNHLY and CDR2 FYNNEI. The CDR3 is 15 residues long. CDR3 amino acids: CASRTRQGGNTEAFF. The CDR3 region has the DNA TGTGCCAGCAGGACGCGACAAGGGGGGAACACTGAAGCTTTCTTT.

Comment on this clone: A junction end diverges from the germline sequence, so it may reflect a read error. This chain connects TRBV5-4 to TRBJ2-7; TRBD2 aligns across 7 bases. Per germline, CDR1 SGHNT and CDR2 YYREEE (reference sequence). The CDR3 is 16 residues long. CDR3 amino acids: CASSQDLGLEGYEQYF. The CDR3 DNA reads TGCGCCAGCAGCCAAGATCTCGGACTAGAGGGCTACGAGCAGTACTTC.

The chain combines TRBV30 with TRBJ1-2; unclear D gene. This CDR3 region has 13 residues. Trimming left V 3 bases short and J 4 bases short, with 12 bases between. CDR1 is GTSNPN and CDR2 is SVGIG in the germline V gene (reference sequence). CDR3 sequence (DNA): TGTGCCTGGAGCTTAGGGCAGGTCTATGGCTACACCTTC. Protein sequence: CAWSLGQVYGYTF.

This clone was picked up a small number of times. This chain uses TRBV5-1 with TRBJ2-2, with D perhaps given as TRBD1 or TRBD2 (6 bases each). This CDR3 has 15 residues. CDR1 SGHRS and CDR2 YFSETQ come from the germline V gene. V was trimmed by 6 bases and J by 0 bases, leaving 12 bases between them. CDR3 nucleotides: TGCGCCAGCACCGTAGGGGGGACGAACACCGGGGAGCTGTTTTTT. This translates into CASTVGGTNTGELFF. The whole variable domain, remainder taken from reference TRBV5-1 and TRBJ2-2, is KAGVTQTPRYLIKTRGQQVTLSCSPISGHRSVSWYQQTPGQGLQFLFEYFSETQRNKGNFPGRFSGRQFSNSRSEMNVSTLELGDSALYLCASTVGGTNTGELFFGEGSRLTVL.

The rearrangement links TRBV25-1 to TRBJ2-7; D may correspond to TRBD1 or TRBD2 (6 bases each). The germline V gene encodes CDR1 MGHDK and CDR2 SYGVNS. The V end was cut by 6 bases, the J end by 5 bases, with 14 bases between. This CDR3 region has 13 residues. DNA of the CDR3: TGTGCCAGCAGCGACGTGGGGGGCCACGAGCAGTACTTC. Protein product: CASSDVGGHEQYF.

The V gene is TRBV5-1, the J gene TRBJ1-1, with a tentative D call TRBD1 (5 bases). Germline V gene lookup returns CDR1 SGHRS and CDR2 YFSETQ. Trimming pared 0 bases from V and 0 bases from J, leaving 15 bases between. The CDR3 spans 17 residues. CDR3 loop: CASSLAFQDTVNTEAFF. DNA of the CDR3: TGCGCCAGCAGCTTGGCCTTTCAGGACACGGTGAACACTGAAGCTTTCTTT. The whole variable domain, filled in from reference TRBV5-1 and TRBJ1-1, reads KAGVTQTPRYLIKTRGQQVTLSCSPISGHRSVSWYQQTPGQGLQFLFEYFSETQRNKGNFPGRFSGRQFSNSRSEMNVSTLELGDSALYLCASSLAFQDTVNTEAFFGQGTRLTVV.

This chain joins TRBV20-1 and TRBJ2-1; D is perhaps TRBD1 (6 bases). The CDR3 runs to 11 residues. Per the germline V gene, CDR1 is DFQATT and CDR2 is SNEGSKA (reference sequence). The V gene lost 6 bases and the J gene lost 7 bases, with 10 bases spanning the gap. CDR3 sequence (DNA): TGCAGTGCAACTGACAGGAATGAGCAGTTCTTC. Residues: CSATDRNEQFF.

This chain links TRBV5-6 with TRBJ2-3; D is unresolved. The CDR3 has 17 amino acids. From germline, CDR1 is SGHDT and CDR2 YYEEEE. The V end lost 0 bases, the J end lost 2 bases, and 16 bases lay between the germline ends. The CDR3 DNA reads TGTGCCAGCAGCTTGGTCGCAGGCCCTTTACCCACAGATACGCAGTATTTT. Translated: CASSLVAGPLPTDTQYF. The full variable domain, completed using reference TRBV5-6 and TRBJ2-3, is DAGVTQSPTHLIKTRGQQVTLRCSPKSGHDTVSWYQQALGQGPQFIFQYYEEEERQRGNFPDRFSGHQFPNYSSELNVNALLLGDSALYLCASSLVAGPLPTDTQYFGPGTRLTVL.

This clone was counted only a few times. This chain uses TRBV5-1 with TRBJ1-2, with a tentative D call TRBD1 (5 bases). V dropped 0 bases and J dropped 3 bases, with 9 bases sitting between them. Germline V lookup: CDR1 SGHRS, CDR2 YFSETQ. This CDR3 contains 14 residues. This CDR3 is CASSLDRTDYGYTF. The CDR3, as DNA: TGCGCCAGCAGCTTGGACAGGACGGACTATGGCTACACCTTC.

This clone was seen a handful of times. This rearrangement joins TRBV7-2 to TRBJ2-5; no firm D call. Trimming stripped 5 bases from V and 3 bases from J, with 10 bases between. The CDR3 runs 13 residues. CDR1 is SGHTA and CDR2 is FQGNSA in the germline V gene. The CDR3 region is CASSQGRKETQYF. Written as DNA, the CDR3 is TGTGCCAGCAGCCAAGGACGGAAAGAGACCCAGTACTTC.

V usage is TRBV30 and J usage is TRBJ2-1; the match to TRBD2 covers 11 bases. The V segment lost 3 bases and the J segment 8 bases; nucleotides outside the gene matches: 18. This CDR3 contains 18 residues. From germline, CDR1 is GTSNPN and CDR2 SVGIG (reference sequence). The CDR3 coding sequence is TGTGCCTGGAGGGGACTAGCGGAGGGGGCAAAGAGGGTGGATGAGCAGTTCTTC. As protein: CAWRGLAEGAKRVDEQFF.

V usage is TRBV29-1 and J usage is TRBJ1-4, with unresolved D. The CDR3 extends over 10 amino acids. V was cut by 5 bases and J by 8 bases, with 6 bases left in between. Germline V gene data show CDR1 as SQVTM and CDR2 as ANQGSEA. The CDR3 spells CSVWEEKLFF. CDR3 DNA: TGCAGCGTTTGGGAAGAAAAACTGTTTTTT.

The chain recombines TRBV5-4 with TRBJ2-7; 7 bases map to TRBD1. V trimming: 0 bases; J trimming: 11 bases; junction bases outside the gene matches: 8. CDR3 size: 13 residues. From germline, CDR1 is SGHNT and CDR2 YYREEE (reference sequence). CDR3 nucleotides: TGTGCCAGCAGCTTGGCACACAGGGGAGACAAGTACTTC. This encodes CASSLAHRGDKYF.

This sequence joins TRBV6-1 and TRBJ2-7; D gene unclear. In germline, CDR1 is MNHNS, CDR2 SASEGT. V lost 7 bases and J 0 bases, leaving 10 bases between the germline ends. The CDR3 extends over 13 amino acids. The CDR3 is CASIALFSYEQYF. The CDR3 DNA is TGTGCCAGCATTGCGCTCTTCTCCTACGAGCAGTACTTC.

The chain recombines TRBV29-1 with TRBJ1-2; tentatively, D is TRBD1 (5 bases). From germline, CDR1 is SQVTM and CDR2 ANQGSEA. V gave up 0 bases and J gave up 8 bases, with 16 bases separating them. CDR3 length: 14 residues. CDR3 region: CSVEESEGSVGYTF. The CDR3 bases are TGCAGCGTTGAAGAATCTGAGGGGTCGGTGGGCTACACCTTC. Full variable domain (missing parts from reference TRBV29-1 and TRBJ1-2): SAVISQKPSRDICQRGTSLTIQCQVDSQVTMMFWYRQQPGQSLTLIATANQGSEATYESGFVIDKFPISRPNLTFSTLTVSNMSPEDSSIYLCSVEESEGSVGYTFGSGTRLTVV.

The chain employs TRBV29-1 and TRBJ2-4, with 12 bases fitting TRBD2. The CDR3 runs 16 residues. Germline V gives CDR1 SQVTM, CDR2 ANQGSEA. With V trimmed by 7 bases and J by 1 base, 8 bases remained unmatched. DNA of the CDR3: TGCAGCGGCAGACTAGCGGGAGATTCGGCCAAAAACATTCAGTACTTC. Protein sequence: CSGRLAGDSAKNIQYF.

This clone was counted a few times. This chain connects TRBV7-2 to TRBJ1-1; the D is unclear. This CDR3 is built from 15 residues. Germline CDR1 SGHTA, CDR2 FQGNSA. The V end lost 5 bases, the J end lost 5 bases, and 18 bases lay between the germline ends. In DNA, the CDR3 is TGTGCCAGCAGCCCGCCGAGAGACCTAAAGACTGAAGCTTTCTTT. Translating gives CASSPPRDLKTEAFF.

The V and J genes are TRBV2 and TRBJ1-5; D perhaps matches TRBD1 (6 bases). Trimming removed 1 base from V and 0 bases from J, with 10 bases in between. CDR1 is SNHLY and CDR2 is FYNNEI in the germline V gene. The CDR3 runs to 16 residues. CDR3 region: CASSEGGRISNQPQHF. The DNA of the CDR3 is TGTGCCAGCAGTGAAGGGGGGCGAATTAGCAATCAGCCCCAGCATTTT. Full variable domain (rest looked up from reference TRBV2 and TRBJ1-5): EPEVTQTPSHQVTQMGQEVILRCVPISNHLYFYWYRQILGQKVEFLVSFYNNEISEKSEIFDDQFSVERPDGSNFTLKIRSTKLEDSAMYFCASSEGGRISNQPQHFGDGTRLSIL.

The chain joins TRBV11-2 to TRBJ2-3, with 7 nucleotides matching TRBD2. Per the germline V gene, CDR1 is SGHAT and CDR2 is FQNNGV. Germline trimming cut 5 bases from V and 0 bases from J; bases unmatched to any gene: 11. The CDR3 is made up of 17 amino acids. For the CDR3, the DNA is TGTGCCAGCAGCCTAACCTACCTTAGCGGGAGCACAGATACGCAGTATTTT. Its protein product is CASSLTYLSGSTDTQYF.

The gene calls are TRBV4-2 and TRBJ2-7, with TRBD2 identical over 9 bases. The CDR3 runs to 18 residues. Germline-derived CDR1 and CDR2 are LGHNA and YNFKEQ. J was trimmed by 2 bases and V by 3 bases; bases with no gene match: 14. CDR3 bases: TGTGCCAGCAGCCATCATACGGGACTAGCTGGGGAGCCCTACGAGCAGTACTTC. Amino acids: CASSHHTGLAGEPYEQYF.

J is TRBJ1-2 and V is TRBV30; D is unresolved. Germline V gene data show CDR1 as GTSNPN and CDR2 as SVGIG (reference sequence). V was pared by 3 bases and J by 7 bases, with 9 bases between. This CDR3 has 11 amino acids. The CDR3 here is CAWSADFGYTF. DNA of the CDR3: TGTGCCTGGAGCGCGGACTTTGGCTACACCTTC.

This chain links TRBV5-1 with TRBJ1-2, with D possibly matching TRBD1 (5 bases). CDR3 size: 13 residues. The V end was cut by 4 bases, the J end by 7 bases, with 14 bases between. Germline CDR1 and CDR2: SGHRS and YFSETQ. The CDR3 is CASSTQGSGGYTF. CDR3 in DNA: TGCGCCAGCAGCACCCAGGGAAGCGGTGGCTACACCTTC.